The sequence of this T cell receptor beta chain was determined in a study of regulatory T cells in long-lasting Graves disease. Across the study: Freshly diagnosed Graves' patients had used antithyroid drugs for under 3 months.

Building of the TCR beta libraries involved iRepertoire HTBI primers and Arm-PCR of CDR3 regions. TCRdb recomputed calls from the multiplex PCR reads with MiXCR, one row per CDR3 protein. The sample consists of 350,000 to 400,000 distinct CDR3 sequences, about a sixth of them appearing once. Time point reported: newly diagnosed GD, antithyroid drugs for less than 3 months. Researchers made the TCR library from RNA that was extracted from PBMCs. Study-wide results and limits: Among persistent patients, a larger number of public clonotypes were shared (roughly 2,700) than among newly diagnosed patients (under 1,000).

This clonotype was counted at least ten times. The antigen remains undetermined. The germline CDR1 and CDR2 sequences are MNHEY and SMNVEV (reference sequence). The CDR3 has 15 amino acids. V lost 5 bases, J lost 7 bases, and 11 bases stayed unmatched. The chain links TRBV27 to TRBJ2-4; 7 positions agree with TRBD1. Sequences were derived from peripheral blood mononuclear cells (PBMCs), sampled at new diagnosis, from a patient treated with antithyroid drugs. The TCR was taken from a female donor with Graves disease. CDR3 in amino acids: CASSTPGQFENIQYF. The CDR3 DNA reads TGTGCCAGCAGTACCCCGGGACAGTTCGAGAACATTCAGTACTTC.